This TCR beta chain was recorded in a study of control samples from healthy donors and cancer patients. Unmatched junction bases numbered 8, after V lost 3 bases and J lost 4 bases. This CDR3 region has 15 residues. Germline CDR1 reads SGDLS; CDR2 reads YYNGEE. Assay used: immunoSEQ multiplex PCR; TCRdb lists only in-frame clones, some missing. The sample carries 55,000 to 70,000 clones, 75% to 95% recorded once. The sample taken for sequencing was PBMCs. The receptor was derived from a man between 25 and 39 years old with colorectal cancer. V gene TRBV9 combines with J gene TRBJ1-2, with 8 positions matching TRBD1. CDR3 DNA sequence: TGTGCCAGCAGCGACCCAGGGGGCGTGAGCTATGGCTACACCTTC. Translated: CASSDPGGVSYGYTF.